This T cell receptor beta chain was documented in a study of beta chain features in type 1 diabetes. The study, taken as a whole, reports: There were fewer insertions and more deletions at the VDJ junctions of type 1 diabetes patients. These data did not resolve whether HLA type affects TCRB rearrangement.

CDR3 size: 13 residues. V lost 4 bases and J 7 bases, leaving 13 bases between the germline ends. Germline V gene sequence: CDR1 ENHRY, CDR2 SYGVKD. As to this clone: Antigen unknown.

The sequenced template was cDNA made from the entire isolated RNA. The assay was immunoSEQ multiplex PCR, and TCRdb's table has in-frame clones only and misses some. The table lists 860,000 or so clones, roughly 15% of them singletons. Material for sequencing was naive CD4+ T cells from blood. The receptor was derived from a woman between 18 and 30 years old in good health. This rearrangement joins TRBV10-3 to TRBJ1-1; D remains unclear. The CDR3 DNA is TGTGCCATCAGTGCCCCGAACAACCTTGAAGCTTTCTTT. Encoded protein: CAISAPNNLEAFF.